Below, 25 T cell receptor beta chains from the same sample are listed, as sequenced in a study of blood T cells in healthy people across ages (dated by TCRdb to between 2015 and 2016). Libraries came from 5' RACE. The sample was run on an Illumina HiSeq 2500. The second PCR ran for roughly 6 to 11 cycles and used a J-beta primer mix along with a sample-barcoded 5' primer. TCRdb reanalyzed the raw reads on its own, using fastp at Q25 for trimming and MiXCR for clone calling, and kept in-frame beta chains. Identical CDR3 proteins give one entry, which carries the most common genes and DNA. This sample is represented by 780,000 or so distinct CDR3 sequences; about 61% of them were singletons. Around a quarter of the sample goes to the ten largest clones. The sequencing sample was made of blood. These receptor sequences come from a man aged 35 to 55 in good health.

In its sample, this clonotype was seen once. This chain joins TRBV29-1 and TRBJ2-7, with 9 bases lining up with TRBD1. Germline-derived CDR1 and CDR2 are SQVTM and ANQGSEA. The CDR3 is made up of 13 amino acids. The J segment lost 2 bases and the V segment lost 6 bases, leaving 5 bases of the junction unmatched. The CDR3 protein is CSVPGQGTYEQYF. The CDR3 nucleotides are TGCAGCGTCCCGGGACAGGGCACCTACGAGCAGTACTTC.

The rearrangement joins TRBV9 to TRBJ2-3, with D perhaps assigned TRBD1 or TRBD2 (5 bases each). Between the trimmed V and J ends, which lost 6 bases and 0 bases, there was a span of 17 bases. Germline CDR1 reads SGDLS; CDR2 reads YYNGEE. The CDR3 runs to 16 residues. CDR3 residues: CASTILGDPSTDTQYF. CDR3 coding DNA: TGTGCCAGCACCATCCTCGGGGACCCTAGCACAGATACGCAGTATTTT.

The V gene is TRBV27, the J gene TRBJ1-2; no clear D gene. This CDR3 region has 13 residues. The ends were cut back, 5 bases at V and 6 bases at J, with 13 bases in the middle. Germline CDR1 reads MNHEY; CDR2 reads SMNVEV (reference sequence). The CDR3 DNA reads TGTGCCAGCAGTGTAGCGGACGGCAATGGCTACACCTTC. The encoded protein is CASSVADGNGYTF.

The rearrangement joins TRBV7-2 to TRBJ2-7, with TRBD2 matching 15 bases. J gave up 3 bases and V 5 bases, and 8 bases lay outside the gene matches. Germline CDR1 SGHTA, CDR2 FQGNSA. This CDR3 region has 17 residues. The CDR3 nucleotides are TGTGCCAGCAGCCAAGGGACTAGCGGGAGGCTACGCTACGAGCAGTACTTC. Amino acids: CASSQGTSGRLRYEQYF.

A remark on this clonotype: The junction departs from the called germline gene at one end, perhaps through a read error. The V and J genes are TRBV7-3 and TRBJ1-5, with D perhaps matching TRBD1 (6 bases). Germline assignment: CDR1 SGHTA and CDR2 FQGTGA. The CDR3 has 15 amino acids. The CDR3 loop is CASSLGMGDNEPQHF. The DNA for the CDR3 is TGTGCCAGCAGCTTAGGGATGGGGGACAATGAGCCCCAGCATTTT.

The chain has TRBV20-1 and TRBJ1-5; D remains ambiguous. V lost 0 bases, J lost 6 bases, and 12 bases lay in between. The length of the CDR3 is 14 residues. Germline values: CDR1 DFQATT, CDR2 SNEGSKA (reference sequence). CDR3: CSARDFLEGQPQHF. DNA of the CDR3: TGCAGTGCTAGAGATTTCCTCGAAGGTCAGCCCCAGCATTTT.

The chain couples TRBV20-1 to TRBJ2-7, with 8 nucleotides matching TRBD2. Germline V lookup: CDR1 DFQATT, CDR2 SNEGSKA (reference sequence). J lost 7 bases, V lost 3 bases, and 11 bases had no gene match. The CDR3 extends over 14 amino acids. The CDR3: CSASGGVSDNEQYF. CDR3 in DNA: TGCAGTGCTAGCGGGGGGGTTAGTGACAATGAGCAGTACTTC.

This clonotype was found a few times. The rearrangement joins TRBV5-1 to TRBJ1-1, with 7 positions matching TRBD1. CDR3 size: 18 residues. Germline V lookup: CDR1 SGHRS, CDR2 YFSETQ. V shed 6 bases, J shed 0 bases, and the junction held 17 bases outside the gene matches. CDR3 region: CASTLSGTAKKMNTEAFF. The DNA of the CDR3 is TGCGCCAGCACCCTAAGCGGGACAGCGAAGAAAATGAACACTGAAGCTTTCTTT.

This clonotype occurred once. The rearrangement uses TRBV20-1 and TRBJ1-3; 7 bases are a match to TRBD1. V shed 3 bases, J shed 1 base, and the junction held 9 bases outside the gene matches. The CDR3 loop spans 16 amino acids. Germline assignment: CDR1 DFQATT and CDR2 SNEGSKA (reference sequence). The CDR3 here is CSASRDSRSSGNTIYF. The CDR3 region has the DNA TGCAGTGCTAGTCGGGACAGTCGGAGTTCTGGAAACACCATATATTTT.

This clonotype was counted between two and nine times. The chain recombines TRBV3-1 with TRBJ2-1, with 10 bases aligning to TRBD1. With V trimmed by 5 bases and J by 6 bases, 4 bases remained unmatched. Germline loops: CDR1 LGHDT, CDR2 YNNKEL (reference sequence). This CDR3 is built from 14 residues. The CDR3 DNA is TGTGCCAGCAGCATGGGACAGGGGTTCAATGAGCAGTTCTTC. Protein: CASSMGQGFNEQFF.

This sequence joins TRBV20-1 and TRBJ1-1, with TRBD1 identical over 7 bases. There are 14 residues in the CDR3. Germline CDR1 is DFQATT and CDR2 is SNEGSKA (reference sequence). The ends lost 6 bases at V and 1 base at J; junction bases unmatched: 8. The CDR3 nucleotides read TGCAGTGCCGACTCCGGGACAGCGAACACTGAAGCTTTCTTT. It codes for CSADSGTANTEAFF.

The CDR3 DNA is TGCGCCAGCAGCCCAACAGGGGACCCAACTAATGAAAAACTGTTTTTT. Translation gives CASSPTGDPTNEKLFF. The chain couples TRBV5-1 to TRBJ1-4, with 7 bases identical to TRBD1. V was clipped by 4 bases and J by 0 bases; unmatched bases: 6. The CDR3 runs 16 residues. The germline CDR1 and CDR2 sequences are SGHRS and YFSETQ.

The chain employs TRBV28 and TRBJ2-1; the match to TRBD2 covers 10 bases. The CDR3 consists of 15 residues. With 3 bases clipped from V and 8 bases from J, the junction kept 7 bases outside the gene matches. Germline V gene sequence: CDR1 MDHEN, CDR2 SYDVKM. CDR3 protein: CASSFSGRPTDEQFF. CDR3 sequence (DNA): TGTGCCAGCAGTTTTAGCGGGAGGCCTACCGATGAGCAGTTCTTC.

This chain links TRBV9 with TRBJ2-1; 7 bases align to TRBD2. CDR3 length equals 14 residues. Germline lookup yields CDR1 SGDLS and CDR2 YYNGEE. V was clipped by 5 bases and J by 4 bases; unmatched bases: 6. The CDR3: CASRAGLFYNEQFF. DNA of the CDR3: TGTGCCAGCAGAGCGGGACTATTTTACAATGAGCAGTTCTTC.

This CDR3 is CASSLRWDTQYF. Here the CDR3 DNA reads TGTGCCAGCAGCCTACGATGGGATACGCAGTATTTT. The gene calls are TRBV9 and TRBJ2-3, with unresolved D. Germline V gene data show CDR1 as SGDLS and CDR2 as YYNGEE. V was trimmed by 4 bases and J by 6 bases, leaving 9 bases between them. This CDR3 is 12 amino acids long. Filled out from reference TRBV9 and TRBJ2-3, the complete variable domain reads DSGVTQTPKHLITATGQRVTLRCSPRSGDLSVYWYQQSLDQGLQFLIQYYNGEERAKGNILERFSAQQFPDLHSELNLSSLELGDSALYFCASSLRWDTQYFGPGTRLTVL.

The J gene is TRBJ2-3, the V gene TRBV7-9, with 7 bases matching TRBD1. V trimming: 5 bases; J trimming: 2 bases; junction bases outside the gene matches: 10. The length of the CDR3 is 16 residues. Germline values: CDR1 SEHNR, CDR2 FQNEAQ (reference sequence). CDR3 sequence (DNA): TGTGCCAGCAGCCCGCGACAGGGATTGGACACAGATACGCAGTATTTT. Its protein product is CASSPRQGLDTDTQYF.

The V gene is TRBV12-3 or TRBV12-4, the J gene TRBJ2-5; D perhaps matches TRBD2 (7 bases). The CDR3 has 15 residues. V dropped 5 bases and J dropped 2 bases, with 15 bases sitting between them. CDR3 protein: CASSEPGGDQETQYF. CDR3 coding DNA: TGTGCCAGCAGTGAGCCGGGGGGCGATCAAGAGACCCAGTACTTC.

This clonotype was counted a few times. The rearrangement links TRBV2 to TRBJ2-3; weak D call: TRBD2 (6 bases). Trimming left V 4 bases short and J 6 bases short, with 14 bases between. The germline V gene encodes CDR1 SNHLY and CDR2 FYNNEI. This CDR3 contains 14 residues. This CDR3 is CASSVRRGSDTQYF. The CDR3 DNA reads TGTGCCAGCAGTGTTAGGCGGGGATCGGATACGCAGTATTTT.

This rearrangement joins TRBV20-1 to TRBJ1-2, with D possibly TRBD1 on 5 matching bases. Germline loops: CDR1 DFQATT, CDR2 SNEGSKA (reference sequence). The V end lost 3 bases, the J end lost 10 bases, and 12 bases lay between the germline ends. The CDR3 loop spans 11 amino acids. The CDR3 DNA reads as TGCAGTGCTAGTCGCAGGGCATTCTACACCTTC. It codes for CSASRRAFYTF.

The rearrangement joins TRBV24-1 to TRBJ2-5, with 11 bases matching TRBD2. J was trimmed by 1 base and V by 4 bases; bases with no gene match: 7. Per the germline V gene, CDR1 is KGHDR and CDR2 is SFDVKD. This CDR3 has 17 amino acids. CDR3 sequence (DNA): TGTGCCACCAGTGACAAACTAGCGGGGGCCCTCCAAGAGACCCAGTACTTC. This sequence encodes CATSDKLAGALQETQYF.

On this clonotype itself: One end of the junction fails to match germline, which may point to a read error. The V call is TRBV6-6, the J call TRBJ1-2; D gene uncertain. Germline CDR1 MNHNY, CDR2 SVGAGI (reference sequence). The CDR3 consists of 14 residues. CDR3 protein: CAGSYDRKSYGYTF. Here the CDR3 DNA reads TGTGCCGGCAGTTACGACCGGAAATCCTATGGCTACACCTTC.

The chain joins TRBV12-3 or TRBV12-4 to TRBJ1-2; no firm D call. Trimming removed 5 bases at V and 8 bases at J, with 15 bases between. The CDR3 extends over 13 amino acids. DNA for the CDR3: TGTGCCAGCAGTCCCGGGGTTCAGCGGGGCTACACCTTC. It specifies CASSPGVQRGYTF.

The V gene is TRBV20-1, the J gene TRBJ2-5; 9 positions match TRBD1. This CDR3 has 14 amino acids. V was clipped by 5 bases and J by 5 bases; unmatched bases: 9. Germline loops: CDR1 DFQATT, CDR2 SNEGSKA (reference sequence). The chain's CDR3 is CSAPRGQGRETQYF. DNA for the CDR3: TGCAGTGCTCCCCGGGGACAGGGTAGGGAGACCCAGTACTTC.

The chain is built from TRBV7-2 and TRBJ1-2, with 9 bases identical to TRBD1. After removal of 5 bases from V and 4 bases from J, the junction contained 14 bases not matched to a gene. Germline loops: CDR1 SGHTA, CDR2 FQGNSA. The CDR3 is 17 residues long. The CDR3 nucleotides read TGTGCCAGCAGCCCCGGGGGGACAGGGCGGATTGGCTATGGCTACACCTTC. Translating it yields CASSPGGTGRIGYGYTF.

The rearrangement joins TRBV5-1 to TRBJ2-1; 13 nucleotides align to TRBD2. Germline lookup yields CDR1 SGHRS and CDR2 YFSETQ. The junction had 6 bases not matched to a gene; V was cut back by 3 bases and J by 6 bases. This CDR3 is 16 amino acids long. The CDR3 loop reads CASSSRTSGGTNEQFF. The CDR3 DNA reads TGCGCCAGCAGCTCGCGGACTAGCGGGGGAACCAATGAGCAGTTCTTC.